This TCR beta chain is from a study of human T cells and chemical hapten exposure. At the level of the study: How much TCR each sample yielded varied, mostly because pooled library volumes differed slightly.

Individual cDNA molecules had unique molecular identifiers attached to them by the library. Source study methods: Sampled TCR counts reached a median of around 94,000 per sample, with values ranging from roughly 20,000 to 750,000. TCRdb reprocessed the RACE reads with MiXCR, giving one entry per CDR3 protein. TCRdb's processing, not the authors' own work, is the source of the V and J calls. The data show roughly 100,000 distinct CDR3 sequences, nearly 35% seen once. The time point is: patch test 3, about 24 weeks after DPC sensitization. Treatment reported: therapeutic diphenylcyclopropenone sensitization with weekly scalp DPC. Ahead of applying each patch test, blood was sampled. The germline gives CDR1 ENHRY, CDR2 SYGVKD. V lost 3 bases and J 2 bases, leaving 2 bases between the germline ends. This CDR3 region has 12 residues.

The sample here was whole blood, taken in connection with sensitization to the hapten diphenylcyclopropenone (DPC). This chain joins TRBV10-3 and TRBJ1-5; D gene uncertain. This TCR derives from a man aged 35 to 55 with alopecia areata. Some clones in this sample may be carry-over from other donors' samples. CDR3 sequence: CAISDRNQPQHF. CDR3 in DNA: TGTGCCATCAGTGACCGCAATCAGCCCCAGCATTTT.